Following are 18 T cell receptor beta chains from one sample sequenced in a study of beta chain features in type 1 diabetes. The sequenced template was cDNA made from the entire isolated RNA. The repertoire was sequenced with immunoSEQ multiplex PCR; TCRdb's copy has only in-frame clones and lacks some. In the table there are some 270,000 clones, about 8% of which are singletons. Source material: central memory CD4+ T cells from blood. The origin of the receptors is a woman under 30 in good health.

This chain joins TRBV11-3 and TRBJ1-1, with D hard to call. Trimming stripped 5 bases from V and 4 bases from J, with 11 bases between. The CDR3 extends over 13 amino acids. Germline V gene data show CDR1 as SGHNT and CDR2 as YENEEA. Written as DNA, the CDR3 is TGTGCCAGCAGCCCCATCCGGATCACTGAAGCTTTCTTT. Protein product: CASSPIRITEAFF.

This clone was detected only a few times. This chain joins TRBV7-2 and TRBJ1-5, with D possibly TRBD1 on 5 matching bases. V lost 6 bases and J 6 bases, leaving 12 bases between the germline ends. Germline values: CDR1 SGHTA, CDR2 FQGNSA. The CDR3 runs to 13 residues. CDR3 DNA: TGTGCCAGCAGTGCGGGGGGGAGTCAGCCCCAGCATTTT. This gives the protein CASSAGGSQPQHF.

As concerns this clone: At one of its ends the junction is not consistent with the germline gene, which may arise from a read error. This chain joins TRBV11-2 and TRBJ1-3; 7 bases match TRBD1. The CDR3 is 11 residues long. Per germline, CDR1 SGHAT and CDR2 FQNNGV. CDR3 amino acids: CASSPGGGPDF. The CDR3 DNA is TGTGCCAGCAGCCCGGGAGGGGGCCCAGATTTT.

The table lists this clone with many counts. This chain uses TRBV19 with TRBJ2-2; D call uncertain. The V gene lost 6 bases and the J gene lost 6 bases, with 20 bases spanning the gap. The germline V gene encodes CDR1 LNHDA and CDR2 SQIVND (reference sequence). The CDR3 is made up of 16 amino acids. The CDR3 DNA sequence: TGTGCCAGTAGACCGGCGGCTCTGAGGTCTGCCGGGGAGCTGTTTTTT. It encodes CASRPAALRSAGELFF.

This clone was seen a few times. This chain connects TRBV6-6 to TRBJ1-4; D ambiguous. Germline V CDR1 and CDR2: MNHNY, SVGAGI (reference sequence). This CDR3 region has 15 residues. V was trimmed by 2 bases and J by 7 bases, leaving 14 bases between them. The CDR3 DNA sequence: TGTGCCAGCAGTTACGAAGGCAGAAGGAGTGAAAAACTGTTTTTT. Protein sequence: CASSYEGRRSEKLFF.

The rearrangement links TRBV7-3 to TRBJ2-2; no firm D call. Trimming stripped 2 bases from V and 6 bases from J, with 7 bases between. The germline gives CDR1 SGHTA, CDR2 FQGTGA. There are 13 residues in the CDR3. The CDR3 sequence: CASSLSPAGELFF. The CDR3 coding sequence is TGTGCCAGCAGCTTATCCCCCGCCGGGGAGCTGTTTTTT. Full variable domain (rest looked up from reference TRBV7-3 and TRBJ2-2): GAGVSQTPSNKVTEKGKYVELRCDPISGHTALYWYRQSLGQGPEFLIYFQGTGAADDSGLPNDRFFAVRPEGSVSTLKIQRTERGDSAVYLCASSLSPAGELFFGEGSRLTVL.

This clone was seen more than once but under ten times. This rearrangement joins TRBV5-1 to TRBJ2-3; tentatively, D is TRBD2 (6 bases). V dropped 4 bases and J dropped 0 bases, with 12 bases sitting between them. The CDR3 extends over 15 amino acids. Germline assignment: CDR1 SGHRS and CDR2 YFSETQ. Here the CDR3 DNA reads TGCGCCAGCAGCCCCCGGGACTCTAGCACAGATACGCAGTATTTT. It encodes CASSPRDSSTDTQYF.

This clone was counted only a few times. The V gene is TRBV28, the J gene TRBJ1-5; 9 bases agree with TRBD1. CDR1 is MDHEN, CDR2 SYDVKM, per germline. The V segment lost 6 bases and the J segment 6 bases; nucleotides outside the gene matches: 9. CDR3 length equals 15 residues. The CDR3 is CASSSTTGGSQPQHF. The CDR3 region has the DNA TGTGCCAGCAGCTCAACAACAGGGGGCAGTCAGCCCCAGCATTTT.

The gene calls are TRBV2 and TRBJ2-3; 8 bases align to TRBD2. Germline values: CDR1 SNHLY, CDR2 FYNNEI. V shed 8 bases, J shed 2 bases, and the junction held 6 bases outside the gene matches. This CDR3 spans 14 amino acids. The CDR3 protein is CASEGSGITDTQYF. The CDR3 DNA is TGTGCCAGCGAAGGTAGCGGGATCACAGATACGCAGTATTTT.

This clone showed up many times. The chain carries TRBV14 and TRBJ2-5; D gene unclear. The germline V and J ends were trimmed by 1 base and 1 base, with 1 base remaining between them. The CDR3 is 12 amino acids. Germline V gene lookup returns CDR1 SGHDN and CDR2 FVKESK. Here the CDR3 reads CASSQVQETQYF. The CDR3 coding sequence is TGTGCCAGCAGCCAAGTCCAAGAGACCCAGTACTTC.

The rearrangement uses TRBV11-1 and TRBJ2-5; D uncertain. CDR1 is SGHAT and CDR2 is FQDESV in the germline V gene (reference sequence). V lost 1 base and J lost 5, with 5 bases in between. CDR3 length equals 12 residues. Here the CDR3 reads CASSLDRETQYF. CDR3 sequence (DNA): TGTGCCAGCAGCTTAGACCGGGAGACCCAGTACTTC.

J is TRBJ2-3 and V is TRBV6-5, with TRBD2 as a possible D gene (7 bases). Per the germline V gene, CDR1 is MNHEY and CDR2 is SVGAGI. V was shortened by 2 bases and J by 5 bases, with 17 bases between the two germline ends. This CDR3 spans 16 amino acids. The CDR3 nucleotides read TGTGCCAGCAGTTACATTCTTCGGGGGGCTGGAGATACGCAGTATTTT. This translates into CASSYILRGAGDTQYF.

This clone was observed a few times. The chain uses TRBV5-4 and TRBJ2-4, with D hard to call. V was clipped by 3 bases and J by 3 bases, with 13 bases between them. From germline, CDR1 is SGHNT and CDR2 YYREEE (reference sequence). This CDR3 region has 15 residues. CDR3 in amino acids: CASSSRAEVKNIQYF. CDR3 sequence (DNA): TGTGCCAGCAGCTCTAGAGCAGAGGTCAAAAACATTCAGTACTTC.

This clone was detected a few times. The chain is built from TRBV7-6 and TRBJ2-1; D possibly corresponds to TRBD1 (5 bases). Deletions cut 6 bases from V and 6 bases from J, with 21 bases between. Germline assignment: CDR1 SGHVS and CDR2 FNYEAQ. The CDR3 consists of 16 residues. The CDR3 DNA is TGTGCCAGCAGTTCACATCAGGGCCGGACGGGCAATGAGCAGTTCTTC. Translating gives CASSSHQGRTGNEQFF.

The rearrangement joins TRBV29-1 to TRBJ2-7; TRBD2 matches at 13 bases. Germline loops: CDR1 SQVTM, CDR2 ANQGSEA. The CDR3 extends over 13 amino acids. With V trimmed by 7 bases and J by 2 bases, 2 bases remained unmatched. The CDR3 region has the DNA TGCAGCGCCGGACTAGCGGGGGCCTACGAGCAGTACTTC. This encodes CSAGLAGAYEQYF.

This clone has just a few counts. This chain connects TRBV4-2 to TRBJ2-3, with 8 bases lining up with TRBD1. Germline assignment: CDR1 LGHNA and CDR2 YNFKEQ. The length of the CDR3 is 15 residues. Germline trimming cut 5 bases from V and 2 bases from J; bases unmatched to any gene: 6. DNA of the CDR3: TGTGCCAGCAGCTTAGCACAGGGGGTCACAGATACGCAGTATTTT. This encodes CASSLAQGVTDTQYF.

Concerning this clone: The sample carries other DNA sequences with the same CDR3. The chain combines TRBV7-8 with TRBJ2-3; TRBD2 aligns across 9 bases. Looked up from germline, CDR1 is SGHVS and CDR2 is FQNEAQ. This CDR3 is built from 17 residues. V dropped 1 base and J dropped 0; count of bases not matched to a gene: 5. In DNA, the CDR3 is TGTGCCAGCAGCTTAGTTGTGACTAGCGGAAGCACAGATACGCAGTATTTT. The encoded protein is CASSLVVTSGSTDTQYF.

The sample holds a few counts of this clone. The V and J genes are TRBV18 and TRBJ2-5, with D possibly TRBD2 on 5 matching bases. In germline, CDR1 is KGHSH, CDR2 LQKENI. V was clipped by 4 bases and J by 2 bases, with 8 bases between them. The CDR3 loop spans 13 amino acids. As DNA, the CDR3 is TGTGCCAGCTCACAGACGGGACAAGAGACCCAGTACTTC. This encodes CASSQTGQETQYF.